A single sample gave rise to the 15 T cell receptor beta chains below, sequenced in a study of vaccination effects on CD4 cells after COVID-19. These receptors have no known antigen. The protocol was immunoSEQ multiplex PCR, while the TCRdb copy is restricted to in-frame clones and leaves out a portion. The sample carries 50,000 to 60,000 clones, roughly 76% recorded once. The ViraFEST assay expanded antigen-specific CD4+ T cells with viral peptide pools before sequencing. At the end of nine to ten days of culture, CD4+ T cells were isolated. Nobody among the vaccine recipients had prior SARS-CoV-2 infection (nucleocapsid antibodies were negative). Source: CD4+ T cells from PBMCs cultured with SARS-CoV-2 spike peptides, taken before COVID-19 vaccination. These receptor sequences come from a human donor who received a COVID-19 vaccine.

The chain couples TRBV2 to TRBJ1-4; TRBD1 aligns across 7 bases. The CDR3 spans 14 residues. V shed 7 bases and J 4 bases; nucleotides not matched to a gene: 6. Germline V lookup: CDR1 SNHLY, CDR2 FYNNEI. DNA of the CDR3: TGTGCCAGCATCCGGGACAGATATAATGAAAAACTGTTTTTT. It translates to CASIRDRYNEKLFF.

This clone was picked up a small number of times. This sequence joins TRBV9 and TRBJ1-5; D may be TRBD1 (6 bases). V dropped 0 bases and J dropped 6 bases, with 13 bases sitting between them. This CDR3 region has 15 residues. Per germline, CDR1 SGDLS and CDR2 YYNGEE. The CDR3, as DNA: TGTGCCAGCAGCGTAGAAGGGGGAATCAGTCAGCCCCAGCATTTT. Protein product: CASSVEGGISQPQHF.

The gene calls are TRBV18 and TRBJ1-2; 7 bases line up with TRBD1. Germline loops: CDR1 KGHSH, CDR2 LQKENI. The V and J ends lost 6 bases and 4 bases, in that order; junction bases with no gene match: 11. The length of the CDR3 is 15 residues. CDR3 in DNA: TGTGCCAGCTCCCGAACTTTTCCAGGGGGCTATGGCTACACCTTC. This encodes CASSRTFPGGYGYTF.

The chain's CDR3 is CASSPLPARVVLFF. CDR3 coding DNA: TGTGCCAGCAGCCCCCTCCCGGCGCGGGTTGTGCTGTTTTTT. The chain employs TRBV7-9 and TRBJ2-2, with D perhaps matching TRBD2 (5 bases). CDR3 length: 14 residues. Per germline, CDR1 SEHNR and CDR2 FQNEAQ (reference sequence). The V end was cut by 5 bases, the J end by 13 bases, with 20 bases between. The complete variable domain, with remaining parts taken from reference TRBV7-9 and TRBJ2-2, reads DTGVSQNPRHKITKRGQNVTFRCDPISEHNRLYWYRQTLGQGPEFLTYFQNEAQLEKSRLLSDRFSAERPKGSFSTLEIQRTEQGDSAMYLCASSPLPARVVLFFGEGSRLTVL.

CDR3 sequence reads: CASSPHTIRAFF. Here the CDR3 DNA reads TGTGCCAGCAGTCCCCACACAATCCGGGCATTCTTT. This chain joins TRBV28 and TRBJ1-1; D ambiguous. The CDR3 runs to 12 residues. The germline CDR1 and CDR2 sequences are MDHEN and SYDVKM. V was trimmed by 5 bases and J by 14 bases, leaving 18 bases between them.

On this clone: This sample includes further DNA sequences coding for the same CDR3. This chain uses TRBV2 with TRBJ1-5, with D possibly being TRBD1 (5 bases). V dropped 9 bases and J dropped 0 bases, with 9 bases sitting between them. This CDR3 spans 13 amino acids. CDR1 is SNHLY and CDR2 is FYNNEI in the germline V gene. The CDR3 region has the DNA TGTGCCAGTGGGACGGTTAGCAATCAGCCCCAGCATTTT. This codes for CASGTVSNQPQHF.

This chain joins TRBV19 and TRBJ1-2; D perhaps matches TRBD1 (6 bases). The CDR3 is 13 amino acids. The germline V gene encodes CDR1 LNHDA and CDR2 SQIVND (reference sequence). Trimming shortened V by 8 bases and J by 4 bases, and 14 bases separated the two germline ends. The CDR3 DNA sequence: TGTGCCAGTTGCCGGGACACGACCTATGGCTACACCTTC. Protein sequence: CASCRDTTYGYTF.

The gene calls are TRBV13 and TRBJ2-3; 9 bases are shared with TRBD1. V was clipped by 0 bases and J by 4 bases; unmatched bases: 2. The germline gives CDR1 PRHDT, CDR2 FYEKMQ (reference sequence). CDR3 length: 15 residues. Here the CDR3 DNA reads TGTGCCAGCAGCTTAGGGACAGGGGGGCCAGATACGCAGTATTTT. This codes for CASSLGTGGPDTQYF.

V and J are TRBV27 and TRBJ2-7; the D call may be TRBD1 or TRBD2 (5 bases each). Between the trimmed V and J ends, which lost 3 bases and 0 bases, there was a span of 12 bases. This CDR3 has 15 amino acids. Germline-derived CDR1 and CDR2 are MNHEY and SMNVEV (reference sequence). The CDR3 is CASSLGTVSSYEQYF. The CDR3 nucleotides read TGTGCCAGCAGTTTGGGGACGGTGAGCTCCTACGAGCAGTACTTC.

The chain couples TRBV7-9 to TRBJ2-1; 8 bases fit TRBD2. V gave up 8 bases and J gave up 1 base; unmatched junction bases: 7. The germline gives CDR1 SEHNR, CDR2 FQNEAQ (reference sequence). CDR3 size: 15 residues. This CDR3 reads CASASRGGSYNEQFF. CDR3 DNA: TGTGCCAGCGCGTCTCGGGGGGGATCCTACAATGAGCAGTTCTTC.

V gene TRBV6-5 combines with J gene TRBJ1-1; 7 bases match TRBD1. CDR1 and CDR2 from the germline V gene are MNHEY and SVGAGI. V lost 2 bases, J lost 4 bases, and 1 base stayed unmatched. This CDR3 spans 13 amino acids. In DNA, the CDR3 is TGTGCCAGCAGTTACGGACAGGCCACTGAAGCTTTCTTT. Protein product: CASSYGQATEAFF.

The chain has TRBV11-3 and TRBJ2-3; 10 nucleotides line up with TRBD2. Unmatched junction bases numbered 8, after V lost 6 bases and J lost 2 bases. Germline loops: CDR1 SGHNT, CDR2 YENEEA. This CDR3 has 16 residues. The CDR3 nucleotides are TGTGCCAGCAGTTCAGGACTAGCGGCCAACACAGATACGCAGTATTTT. Its translation is CASSSGLAANTDTQYF.

The chain employs TRBV27 and TRBJ2-7; D unresolved. The germline CDR1 and CDR2 sequences are MNHEY and SMNVEV (reference sequence). Trimming pared 5 bases from V and 3 bases from J, leaving 11 bases between. This CDR3 spans 13 amino acids. The CDR3 sequence is CASSPGRYYEQYF. The CDR3 DNA follows: TGTGCCAGCAGTCCCGGCAGGTACTACGAGCAGTACTTC.

The rearrangement links TRBV19 to TRBJ1-1; a weak D match, TRBD1 (6 bases). CDR3 length: 14 residues. Trimming left V 7 bases short and J 1 base short, with 13 bases between. Germline V gene lookup returns CDR1 LNHDA and CDR2 SQIVND (reference sequence). The CDR3 bases are TGTGCCAGTACGCCGGGACACCAGAACACTGAAGCTTTCTTT. Translated: CASTPGHQNTEAFF.

The J gene is TRBJ2-2, the V gene TRBV4-1, with 12 bases fitting TRBD1. The V segment lost 4 bases and the J segment 4 bases; nucleotides outside the gene matches: 4. Looked up from germline, CDR1 is MGHRA and CDR2 is YSYEKL. The length of the CDR3 is 16 residues. CDR3 loop: CASSPGQGAPTGELFF. In DNA form, the CDR3 reads TGCGCCAGCAGCCCGGGACAGGGGGCGCCCACCGGGGAGCTGTTTTTT.